Below are 2 T cell receptor beta chains sequenced from a single sample in a study of blood T cell repertoires in COVID-19. Clones were read by immunoSEQ multiplex PCR, and TCRdb kept only the in-frame ones, dropping some. The sample holds under 300,000 clones, 82% seen once. Sequenced: peripheral blood. The source is a woman aged 18-29 years with acute or convalescent COVID-19.

As DNA, the CDR3 is TGTGCCAGCAGCTTAATAGCGGGACAGCCGTACGAGAACTCCTACAATGAGCAGTTCTTC. As protein: CASSLIAGQPYENSYNEQFF. The rearrangement uses TRBV7-3 and TRBJ2-1; D may be TRBD2 (8 bases). V was cut by 1 base and J by 0 bases, with 22 bases left in between. This CDR3 spans 20 amino acids. The germline V gene encodes CDR1 SGHTA and CDR2 FQGTGA.

This clone occurred many times. The chain couples TRBV4-3 to TRBJ1-2; TRBD1 agrees at 7 bases. Germline lookup yields CDR1 LGHNA and CDR2 YSLEER. The CDR3 is 15 residues long. With V trimmed by 0 bases and J by 8 bases, 9 bases remained unmatched. Here the CDR3 DNA reads TGCGCCAGCAGCCAAGACAGTTCAGGGGGTATGGGCTACACCTTC. It encodes CASSQDSSGGMGYTF.